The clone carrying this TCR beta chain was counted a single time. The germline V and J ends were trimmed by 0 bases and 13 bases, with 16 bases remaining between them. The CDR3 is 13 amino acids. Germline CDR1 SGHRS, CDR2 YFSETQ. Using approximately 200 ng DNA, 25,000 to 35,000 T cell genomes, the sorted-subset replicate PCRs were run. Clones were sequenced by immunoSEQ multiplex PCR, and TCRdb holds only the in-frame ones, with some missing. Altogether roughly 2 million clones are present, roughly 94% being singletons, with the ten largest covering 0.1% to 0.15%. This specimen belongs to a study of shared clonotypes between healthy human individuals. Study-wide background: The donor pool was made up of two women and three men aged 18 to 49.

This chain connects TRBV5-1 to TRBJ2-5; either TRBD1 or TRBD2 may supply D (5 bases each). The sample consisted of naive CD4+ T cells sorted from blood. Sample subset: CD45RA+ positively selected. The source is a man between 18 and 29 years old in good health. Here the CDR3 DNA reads TGCGCCAGCAGCTTGGAAGGGGTTTTCCGGGGGTACTTC. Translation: CASSLEGVFRGYF.